The clone carrying this T cell receptor (beta chain) has ten or more counts. The data stem from a study of T-cell reconstitution after alpha-beta-depleted transplantation in children. The CDR3 has 13 residues. Germline assignment: CDR1 SGHTA and CDR2 FQGTGA. Trimming left V 6 bases short and J 11 bases short, with 14 bases between. As it was prepared, the TCRbeta library received unique molecular identifiers. TCRdb re-called the PCR reads through MiXCR, storing one row per CDR3 protein. The data show some 240,000 distinct CDR3 sequences, approximately 9.9% seen once. The receptor was derived from a human donor who donated a stem cell graft to a child with SCID. The sample here was PBMCs from the stem cell graft donor, taken from the stem cell graft. This rearrangement joins TRBV7-3 to TRBJ1-6, with D perhaps matching TRBD1 (5 bases). The DNA of the CDR3 is TGTGCCAGCAGTCCCGGGACTTTCGCACCCCTCCACTTT. It encodes CASSPGTFAPLHF.